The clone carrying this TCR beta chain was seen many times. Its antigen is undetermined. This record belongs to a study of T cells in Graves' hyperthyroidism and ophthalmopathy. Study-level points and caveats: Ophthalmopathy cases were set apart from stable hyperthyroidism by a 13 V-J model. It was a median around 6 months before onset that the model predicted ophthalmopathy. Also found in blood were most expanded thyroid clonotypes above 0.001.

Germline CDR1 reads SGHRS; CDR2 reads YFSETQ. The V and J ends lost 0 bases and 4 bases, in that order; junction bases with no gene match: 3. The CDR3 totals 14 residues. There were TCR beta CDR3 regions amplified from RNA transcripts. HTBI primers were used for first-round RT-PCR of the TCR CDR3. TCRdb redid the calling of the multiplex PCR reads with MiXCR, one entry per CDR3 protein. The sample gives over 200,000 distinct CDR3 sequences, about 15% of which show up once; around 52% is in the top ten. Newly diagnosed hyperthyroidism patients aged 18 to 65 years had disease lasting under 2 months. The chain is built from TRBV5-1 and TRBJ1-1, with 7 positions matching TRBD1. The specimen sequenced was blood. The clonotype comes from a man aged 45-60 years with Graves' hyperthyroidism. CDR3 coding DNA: TGCGCCAGCAGCTTGGAAGGGGGCGTCACTGAAGCTTTCTTT. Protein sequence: CASSLEGGVTEAFF.